These T cell receptor beta chains were read from a single sample in a study of identical twins. TCRdb re-derived calls from the 5' RACE reads in MiXCR, one entry per CDR3 protein. The data contain some 250,000 distinct CDR3 sequences, roughly 13% of them singletons. These data also featured in a second study, about yellow fever vaccine responses in identical twins.

The source material was memory (CD45RO+) T cells sorted from blood. Every receptor here comes from a woman under 30 in good health. Each CDR3 is given with its conserved first and last residue. Some rows have no size entry. The others give once, few or many, or a class for an expanded clone.

V gene,J gene,clone size,CDR3 protein
TRBV6-5,TRBJ1-4,few,CASSYSGQGDEKLFF
TRBV4-3,TRBJ2-1,few,CASSLPRGGSLDEQFF
TRBV6-5,TRBJ2-7,many,CASSYVQGGSSYEQYF
TRBV4-2,TRBJ2-7,few,CASSQDRGPYEQYF
TRBV29-1,TRBJ2-2,many,CSDSTGYCITGELFF
TRBV4-3,TRBJ2-7,NA,CASSQLRDGAYEQYF
TRBV15,TRBJ2-5,few,CATSRDRPSGETQYF
TRBV27,TRBJ2-1,NA,CASSFTLGTYNEQFF
TRBV28,TRBJ2-7,many,CASSTHGTSREQYF
TRBV18,TRBJ2-2,many,CASSPLTLADTGELFF
TRBV6-1,TRBJ1-1,few,CASSEGTRDTTEAFF
TRBV7-9,TRBJ2-7,many,CASSLGVLYEQYF
TRBV6-6,TRBJ2-4,few,CASSLENIQYF
TRBV6-1,TRBJ1-2,few,CASSPQGSYGYTF
TRBV6-1,TRBJ2-7,few,CASREPDRPPYEQYF
TRBV7-2,TRBJ1-1,NA,CASTKAGGSTEAFF
TRBV19,TRBJ2-1,few,CASSDRAAAEQFF
TRBV6-4,TRBJ2-1,NA,CASSETSGVGEQFF
TRBV12-3/TRBV12-4,TRBJ2-5,NA,CASNIGTPRETQYF
TRBV29-1,TRBJ2-1,NA,CSVGGHIAGTSGSSRLVF
TRBV7-9,TRBJ2-7,few,CASSSRTPDRYEQYF
TRBV7-8,TRBJ1-1,NA,CASSLRGQGEGNTEAFF
TRBV7-6,TRBJ2-2,few,CASSPSPAGDGSGELFF
TRBV7-8,TRBJ1-1,many,CASSPRVGNTEAFF
TRBV28,TRBJ2-3,NA,CASSPQGGAGASTDTQYF
TRBV7-2,TRBJ1-1,few,CASSYFMNTEAFF
TRBV20-1,TRBJ2-3,NA,CSSRDSQLTTFHTQYF
TRBV29-1,TRBJ2-3,many,CSVGDSTDTQYF
TRBV28,TRBJ2-3,few,CASKGVGAGQSTQYF
TRBV5-1,TRBJ2-1,few,CASSGQRGSYNEQFF
TRBV29-1,TRBJ2-4,NA,CSVEDRRGPDIQYF
TRBV25-1,TRBJ2-5,NA,CASSESSDQETQYF
TRBV11-1,TRBJ2-1,NA,CASSLDKREREGTFEQFF
TRBV4-1,TRBJ2-7,NA,CASSQYSHLFYEQYF
TRBV20-1,TRBJ2-2,NA,CSATSGLGTTGELFF
TRBV7-9,TRBJ1-4,NA,CASSYRRNEKLFF
TRBV6-5,TRBJ2-7,NA,CASSLSDRTYEQYF